This entry lists 20 T cell receptor beta chains sequenced from one sample in a study of T cell changes during pregnancy in multiple sclerosis. TCRdb's table, derived via immunoSEQ multiplex PCR, lists solely in-frame clones and lacks some. The repertoire holds 85,000 to 90,000 clones, with 90% to 95% as singletons. Sample: peripheral blood, taken after pregnancy. The receptors here all came from a female donor in good health, enrolled as a control in a pregnancy study.

The V gene is TRBV5-4, the J gene TRBJ2-5; TRBD2 might be the D (6 bases). This CDR3 has 12 amino acids. V gave up 6 bases and J gave up 5 bases, with 11 bases separating them. Per the germline V gene, CDR1 is SGHNT and CDR2 is YYREEE (reference sequence). The CDR3 sequence: CASIGSDETQYF. For the CDR3, the DNA is TGTGCCAGCATCGGGAGTGATGAGACCCAGTACTTC.

The gene calls are TRBV29-1 and TRBJ2-7; the match to TRBD1 covers 9 bases. The germline V gene encodes CDR1 SQVTM and CDR2 ANQGSEA. This CDR3 is built from 14 residues. The V gene end was trimmed by 6 bases and the J gene end by 2 bases; junction bases not matched to a gene: 8. The CDR3 bases are TGCAGCGTGGCTCAGGGACAGGGCACCTACGAGCAGTACTTC. Residues: CSVAQGQGTYEQYF.

The chain has TRBV11-3 and TRBJ1-1, with TRBD1 as a possible D gene (6 bases). Germline CDR1 SGHNT, CDR2 YENEEA. This CDR3 contains 16 residues. The V gene lost 5 bases and the J gene lost 4 bases, with 20 bases spanning the gap. CDR3 DNA sequence: TGTGCCAGCAGCCTTAAGGGGGATACAGGAGGCACTGAAGCTTTCTTT. Protein: CASSLKGDTGGTEAFF.

The CDR3 sequence is CASSDEGRGRFTDTQYF. CDR3 coding DNA: TGTGCCAGTAGTGATGAGGGAAGGGGGAGATTTACGGATACGCAGTATTTT. The chain couples TRBV19 to TRBJ2-3; perhaps TRBD1 as D (6 bases). V lost 5 bases and J 6 bases, leaving 24 bases between the germline ends. This CDR3 is 17 amino acids long. CDR1 and CDR2 (germline): LNHDA, SQIVND (reference sequence). The full variable domain, rest sourced from reference TRBV19 and TRBJ2-3, is DGGITQSPKYLFRKEGQNVTLSCEQNLNHDAMYWYRQDPGQGLRLIYYSQIVNDFQKGDIAEGYSVSREKKESFPLTVTSAQKNPTAFYLCASSDEGRGRFTDTQYFGPGTRLTVL.

The gene calls are TRBV5-1 and TRBJ2-2; 11 bases line up with TRBD1. With 6 bases clipped from V and 5 bases from J, the junction kept 9 bases outside the gene matches. Germline lookup yields CDR1 SGHRS and CDR2 YFSETQ. The CDR3 consists of 16 residues. DNA of the CDR3: TGCGCCAGCAAGGGACAGGGGGGTTCCGGGACCGGGGAGCTGTTTTTT. The encoded protein is CASKGQGGSGTGELFF.

The chain joins TRBV19 to TRBJ2-7, with a possible D match to TRBD1 (6 bases). The CDR3 has 15 residues. The germline CDR1 and CDR2 sequences are LNHDA and SQIVND (reference sequence). V lost 3 bases, J lost 3 bases, and 15 bases lay in between. CDR3 amino acids: CASSMVQGHLYEQYF. The CDR3 DNA follows: TGTGCCAGTAGTATGGTTCAGGGGCACCTCTACGAGCAGTACTTC.

V is TRBV7-9 and J is TRBJ2-2; 9 bases align to TRBD1. The CDR3 length is 15 residues. The ends lost 5 bases at V and 1 base at J; junction bases unmatched: 2. Germline V gene sequence: CDR1 SEHNR, CDR2 FQNEAQ (reference sequence). Here the CDR3 reads CASSLGQGNTGELFF. DNA of the CDR3: TGTGCCAGCAGCCTGGGACAGGGGAACACCGGGGAGCTGTTTTTT.

The chain combines TRBV30 with TRBJ2-3; tentatively, D is TRBD2 (5 bases). The CDR3 has 12 residues. Germline V gene lookup returns CDR1 GTSNPN and CDR2 SVGIG (reference sequence). V dropped 3 bases and J dropped 10 bases, with 14 bases sitting between them. CDR3 nucleotides: TGTGCCTGGAGCGAGGGATATAGTGCGCAGTATTTT. It codes for CAWSEGYSAQYF.

This chain links TRBV2 with TRBJ2-7; 7 nucleotides match TRBD2. The trim removed 6 bases at V and 4 bases at J, leaving 0 bases unmatched. The CDR3 runs to 11 residues. Germline loops: CDR1 SNHLY, CDR2 FYNNEI. This chain's CDR3 is CASRRGYEQYF. The CDR3 nucleotides are TGTGCCAGCAGGCGGGGGTACGAGCAGTACTTC.

The chain couples TRBV27 to TRBJ2-7; TRBD1 agrees at 7 bases. Germline V lookup: CDR1 MNHEY, CDR2 SMNVEV (reference sequence). The CDR3 has 15 residues. V lost 2 bases and J lost 0; bases outside the gene matches: 4. CDR3 DNA: TGTGCCAGCAGTTTAGCCACAGGGGCCTCCTACGAGCAGTACTTC. Translated, it gives CASSLATGASYEQYF.

This rearrangement joins TRBV4-2 to TRBJ1-2, with 8 bases matching TRBD1. The length of the CDR3 is 15 residues. Germline V gives CDR1 LGHNA, CDR2 YNFKEQ. The ends lost 4 bases at V and 7 bases at J; junction bases unmatched: 11. The CDR3 DNA reads TGTGCCAGCAGCCCAGGACAGGGCCGGGCGGGTGGCTACACCTTC. Protein product: CASSPGQGRAGGYTF.

V usage is TRBV7-8 and J usage is TRBJ2-3; 8 nucleotides line up with TRBD1. CDR1 SGHVS and CDR2 FQNEAQ come from the germline V gene. The trim removed 5 bases at V and 3 bases at J, leaving 10 bases unmatched. This CDR3 has 16 residues. CDR3 amino acids: CASSPWTGRVTDTQYF. The CDR3 nucleotides read TGTGCCAGCAGCCCCTGGACAGGGCGTGTGACAGATACGCAGTATTTT.

The J gene is TRBJ2-3, the V gene TRBV9; a weak D match, TRBD2 (5 bases). Trimming stripped 0 bases from V and 2 bases from J, with 13 bases between. The CDR3 has 16 residues. Per the germline V gene, CDR1 is SGDLS and CDR2 is YYNGEE. The CDR3 DNA sequence: TGTGCCAGCAGCGTAGTTGAGGGAGCCCCCACAGATACGCAGTATTTT. Its protein product is CASSVVEGAPTDTQYF. The full variable domain, in which reference TRBV9 and TRBJ2-3 provide the parts outside the CDR3, is DSGVTQTPKHLITATGQRVTLRCSPRSGDLSVYWYQQSLDQGLQFLIQYYNGEERAKGNILERFSAQQFPDLHSELNLSSLELGDSALYFCASSVVEGAPTDTQYFGPGTRLTVL.

This clone was found once. This sequence joins TRBV11-2 and TRBJ2-1; maybe TRBD2 (5 bases). CDR1 is SGHAT and CDR2 is FQNNGV in the germline V gene. The CDR3 sequence is 12 residues long. The germline V and J ends were trimmed by 4 bases and 9 bases, with 10 bases remaining between them. CDR3 residues: CASSSDGGEQFF. CDR3 sequence (DNA): TGTGCCAGCAGCTCGGACGGAGGTGAGCAGTTCTTC.

The chain combines TRBV7-9 with TRBJ2-2, with 9 bases matching TRBD2. Germline V gene lookup returns CDR1 SEHNR and CDR2 FQNEAQ (reference sequence). Trimming took 3 bases from V and 2 from J; bases not matched to a gene: 4. This CDR3 is 16 amino acids long. The CDR3 coding sequence is TGTGCCAGCAGCTTGATAGCGGGAGCCAACACCGGGGAGCTGTTTTTT. Its translation: CASSLIAGANTGELFF.

In this sample, this clone turned up a few times. The rearrangement uses TRBV10-2 and TRBJ1-2; 7 bases agree with TRBD1. V lost 3 bases and J lost 4; bases outside the gene matches: 2. The CDR3 sequence is 13 residues long. Germline V gene lookup returns CDR1 WSHSY and CDR2 SAAADI. The CDR3 is CASSEGTAYGYTF. The DNA for the CDR3 is TGCGCCAGCAGTGAAGGGACAGCCTATGGCTACACCTTC.

The chain carries TRBV27 and TRBJ2-7; 12 nucleotides align to TRBD2. CDR1 and CDR2 (germline): MNHEY, SMNVEV (reference sequence). This CDR3 has 17 residues. V lost 7 bases to trimming and J lost 2 bases; unmatched junction nucleotides: 12. CDR3 amino acids: CASTPPGLAGNPYEQYF. As DNA, the CDR3 is TGTGCCAGCACCCCTCCCGGACTAGCGGGAAACCCCTACGAGCAGTACTTC.

V gene TRBV19 combines with J gene TRBJ1-5; D is ambiguous. The germline V and J ends were trimmed by 4 bases and 7 bases, with 17 bases remaining between them. The CDR3 is made up of 15 amino acids. The germline CDR1 and CDR2 sequences are LNHDA and SQIVND (reference sequence). CDR3 loop: CASSTIGEGGQPQHF. The CDR3 DNA sequence: TGTGCCAGTAGTACCATCGGGGAGGGTGGGCAGCCCCAGCATTTT.

The chain combines TRBV30 with TRBJ2-7; TRBD1 might be the D (6 bases). CDR3 length: 13 amino acids. Trimming left V 3 bases short and J 3 bases short, with 12 bases between. Germline values: CDR1 GTSNPN, CDR2 SVGIG (reference sequence). This CDR3 is CAWSPGTYYEQYF. The CDR3 DNA is TGTGCCTGGAGCCCCGGGACATACTACGAGCAGTACTTC.

This chain joins TRBV5-1 and TRBJ2-1; TRBD2 matches at 11 bases. The junction had 2 bases not matched to a gene; V was cut back by 0 bases and J by 3 bases. This CDR3 has 16 residues. Germline V gene sequence: CDR1 SGHRS, CDR2 YFSETQ. The CDR3 reads CASSLGGTSGYNEQFF. CDR3 DNA: TGCGCCAGCAGCTTGGGTGGGACTAGCGGCTACAATGAGCAGTTCTTC.